This T cell receptor beta chain was captured by sequencing in a study of CD8 T cells in Susac syndrome. RNA, at about 0.45 to 1 ug, was reverse transcribed with random hexamers. TCRdb fed the immunoSEQ multiplex PCR reads into MiXCR, producing one record per CDR3 protein. The data contain some 200,000 distinct CDR3 sequences, approximately 95% of them singletons. This CDR3 is built from 13 residues. V gave up 0 bases and J gave up 6 bases, with 7 bases separating them. The germline V gene encodes CDR1 SGDLS and CDR2 YYNGEE. V and J are TRBV9 and TRBJ1-3; no reliable D call. The sequenced sample consisted of CD4+ T cells from PBMCs. The source of this sequence is a human donor with Susac syndrome. CDR3 bases: TGTGCCAGCAGCGTAGGGACGGAAAACACCATATATTTT. Protein product: CASSVGTENTIYF.